The 22 T cell receptor beta chains below come from one sample, sequenced in a study of technical replicates of blood from several donors. TCRdb keeps only in-frame clones here, not all; method: immunoSEQ multiplex PCR. The sample contains about 80,000 clones, around 90% of which appear only once. The sample consisted of T cells isolated from PBMCs. Source of these receptors: a human donor in good health.

V gene TRBV11-3 combines with J gene TRBJ2-7; TRBD2 might be the D (5 bases). This CDR3 comprises 13 residues. Germline V gene lookup returns CDR1 SGHNT and CDR2 YENEEA. Trimming stripped 7 bases from V and 1 base from J, with 11 bases between. CDR3: CASTGLTSYEQYF. The CDR3 nucleotides are TGTGCCAGCACCGGACTTACATCCTACGAGCAGTACTTC.

V and J are TRBV15 and TRBJ2-3; 7 bases fit TRBD1. Germline V gives CDR1 LNHNV, CDR2 YYDKDF (reference sequence). Trimming at V came to 8 bases and at J to 1 base, leaving 6 bases not matched to a gene. The CDR3 runs to 14 residues. The CDR3 sequence is CATQLDRGTDTQYF. CDR3 nucleotides: TGTGCCACCCAACTCGACAGGGGCACAGATACGCAGTATTTT.

The chain links TRBV27 to TRBJ2-1; tentatively, D is TRBD2 (5 bases). The germline V gene has CDR1 MNHEY and CDR2 SMNVEV (reference sequence). This CDR3 spans 15 amino acids. V was pared by 2 bases and J by 3 bases, with 11 bases between. The CDR3 sequence is CASSLRADFYNEQFF. The CDR3 DNA sequence: TGTGCCAGCAGTTTACGAGCGGATTTCTACAATGAGCAGTTCTTC.

The chain employs TRBV5-5 and TRBJ1-5; D is unresolved. CDR1 SGHKS and CDR2 YYEKEE come from the germline V gene (reference sequence). With 4 bases removed from V and 6 bases from J, the gap between germline ends came to 17 bases. The CDR3 covers 15 residues. CDR3 DNA sequence: TGTGCCAGCAGCGGAGTGCTCACTGGAATTCAGCCCCAGCATTTT. Translation: CASSGVLTGIQPQHF.

This chain links TRBV27 with TRBJ1-2, with 7 positions matching TRBD1. The CDR3 totals 13 residues. Germline V gene lookup returns CDR1 MNHEY and CDR2 SMNVEV (reference sequence). With V trimmed by 3 bases and J by 7 bases, 5 bases remained unmatched. The CDR3 reads CASSFDRERGYTF. The DNA for the CDR3 is TGTGCCAGCAGTTTTGACAGGGAGCGTGGCTACACCTTC.

This clone was seen once. The chain employs TRBV9 and TRBJ2-3; D is perhaps TRBD1 (5 bases). With 0 bases removed from V and 2 bases from J, the gap between germline ends came to 7 bases. The length of the CDR3 is 14 residues. The germline CDR1 and CDR2 sequences are SGDLS and YYNGEE. CDR3 loop: CASSVEDITDTQYF. The CDR3 DNA reads TGTGCCAGCAGCGTAGAGGACATCACAGATACGCAGTATTTT.

The V gene is TRBV27, the J gene TRBJ2-1; TRBD2 matches at 7 bases. This CDR3 spans 16 amino acids. Looked up from germline, CDR1 is MNHEY and CDR2 is SMNVEV (reference sequence). V was clipped by 0 bases and J by 9 bases; unmatched bases: 11. The CDR3 DNA reads as TGTGCCAGCAGTTTATCGGTAATAGCGGGTATGGGTGAGCAGTTCTTC. Encoded protein: CASSLSVIAGMGEQFF.

In DNA form, the CDR3 reads TGTGCCAGCAGCCAAGTGGGGGAGGGGGACAATGAGCAGTTCTTC. The encoded protein is CASSQVGEGDNEQFF. The V and J genes are TRBV4-2 and TRBJ2-1; perhaps TRBD2 as D (7 bases). The CDR3 runs 15 residues. V was cut by 1 base and J by 5 bases, with 12 bases left in between. Per germline, CDR1 LGHNA and CDR2 YNFKEQ.

This clone was seen just once. The genes are TRBV18 and TRBJ1-3, with D perhaps TRBD1 (6 bases). Trimming left V 3 bases short and J 0 bases short, with 9 bases between. Germline CDR1 KGHSH, CDR2 LQKENI. The CDR3 sequence is 15 residues long. CDR3 bases: TGTGCCAGCTCACCCGACAGGAGCTCTGGAAACACCATATATTTT. Translation: CASSPDRSSGNTIYF. Full variable domain (missing parts from reference TRBV18 and TRBJ1-3): NAGVMQNPRHLVRRRGQEARLRCSPMKGHSHVYWYRQLPEEGLKFMVYLQKENIIDESGMPKERFSAEFPKEGPSILRIQQVVRGDSAAYFCASSPDRSSGNTIYFGEGSWLTVV.

The count of this clone is one. The CDR3 reads CAWSLQGAGYEQYF. The DNA of the CDR3 is TGTGCCTGGAGCCTACAGGGGGCAGGCTACGAGCAGTACTTC. V is TRBV30 and J is TRBJ2-7; 9 bases are shared with TRBD1. With 3 bases clipped from V and 3 bases from J, the junction kept 6 bases outside the gene matches. The germline V gene encodes CDR1 GTSNPN and CDR2 SVGIG (reference sequence). This CDR3 comprises 14 residues.

V and J are TRBV21-1 and TRBJ2-7; the D segment call TRBD1 is taken from the table without a DNA check. TRBV21-1 is deemed a pseudogene. CDR3 length: 12 residues. CDR3 sequence (DNA): TGTGCCAGCAGCTACAGCTCCTACGAGCAGTACTTC. Translated: CASSYSSYEQYF.

Worth noting for this clone: This specimen includes other DNA sequences encoding the same CDR3. V usage is TRBV27 and J usage is TRBJ2-7; maybe TRBD1 (5 bases). With 8 bases removed from V and 2 bases from J, the gap between germline ends came to 7 bases. The CDR3 is made up of 11 amino acids. Germline CDR1 reads MNHEY; CDR2 reads SMNVEV (reference sequence). The CDR3 region has the DNA TGTGCCAGCTCGGACACCTACGAGCAGTACTTC. Protein sequence: CASSDTYEQYF.

The chain combines TRBV5-6 with TRBJ2-3, with D unresolved. CDR1 is SGHDT, CDR2 YYEEEE, per germline. Trimming removed 2 bases from V and 0 bases from J, with 7 bases in between. The length of the CDR3 is 14 residues. The CDR3 reads CASSFTLSTDTQYF. CDR3 nucleotide sequence: TGTGCCAGCAGCTTCACGCTAAGCACAGATACGCAGTATTTT.

The chain uses TRBV6-5 and TRBJ1-1, with D tentatively TRBD1 (6 bases). Germline assignment: CDR1 MNHEY and CDR2 SVGAGI. The CDR3 covers 13 residues. Trimming pared 5 bases from V and 8 bases from J, leaving 15 bases between. CDR3 region: CASSPGLGQEAFF. The CDR3 DNA sequence: TGTGCCAGCAGTCCGGGCCTGGGACAAGAAGCTTTCTTT.

This chain links TRBV21-1 with TRBJ2-2; TRBD2 is taken as the D call from the table, unchecked against the DNA. TRBV21-1 represents a pseudogene. The CDR3 is 16 amino acids. The CDR3 sequence is CASSKGVQSDTGELFF. The CDR3 nucleotides are TGTGCCAGCAGCAAAGGTGTCCAGAGCGACACCGGGGAGCTGTTTTTT.

The V call is TRBV12-5, the J call TRBJ2-7; 14 nucleotides line up with TRBD2. The length of the CDR3 is 17 residues. The junction had 5 bases not matched to a gene; V was cut back by 1 base and J by 3 bases. Germline CDR1 reads LGHNT; CDR2 reads FRNRAP. The CDR3: CASGLAAGTSGSYEQYF. The CDR3 DNA reads as TGTGCTAGTGGTTTGGCCGCCGGGACTAGCGGGAGCTACGAGCAGTACTTC.

This clone was seen a single time. The chain is built from TRBV6-5 and TRBJ2-3; no definite D call. With 0 bases removed from V and 9 bases from J, the gap between germline ends came to 4 bases. The CDR3 loop spans 11 amino acids. The germline gives CDR1 MNHEY, CDR2 SVGAGI. The CDR3 region has the DNA TGTGCCAGCAGTTACTCGAGCACGCAGTATTTT. Translation: CASSYSSTQYF.

The chain joins TRBV11-2 to TRBJ1-1, with 7 bases that match TRBD1. CDR3 length: 13 residues. Germline V CDR1 and CDR2: SGHAT, FQNNGV. Germline trimming cut 5 bases from V and 5 bases from J; bases unmatched to any gene: 5. Here the CDR3 DNA reads TGTGCCAGCAGCGACCAACAGGGGACTGAAGCTTTCTTT. Translation: CASSDQQGTEAFF.

The chain employs TRBV6-1 and TRBJ2-7; D is perhaps TRBD2 (6 bases). Between the trimmed V and J ends, which lost 4 bases and 6 bases, there was a span of 25 bases. This CDR3 contains 17 residues. In germline, CDR1 is MNHNS, CDR2 SASEGT. The DNA for the CDR3 is TGTGCCAGCAGTGGCGTTTGGGCCGGCTGGGCCGGGGGCGAGCAGTACTTC. It codes for CASSGVWAGWAGGEQYF.

The CDR3 DNA sequence: TGTGCCAGCAGCTTTAGGACAGAGAAGGACATTCAGTACTTC. This gives the protein CASSFRTEKDIQYF. The rearrangement links TRBV4-2 to TRBJ2-4, with D possibly TRBD1 on 6 matching bases. From germline, CDR1 is LGHNA and CDR2 YNFKEQ. V was cut by 5 bases and J by 8 bases, with 16 bases left in between. This CDR3 contains 14 residues.

The chain uses TRBV7-9 and TRBJ1-1; D unresolved. Germline V gives CDR1 SEHNR, CDR2 FQNEAQ (reference sequence). The CDR3 length is 14 residues. V was pared by 5 bases and J by 2 bases, with 12 bases between. The CDR3 region has the DNA TGTGCCAGCAGCGGCAGGAGGGTAAACACTGAAGCTTTCTTT. It codes for CASSGRRVNTEAFF. The variable domain in full, completed from reference TRBV7-9 and TRBJ1-1, reads DTGVSQNPRHKITKRGQNVTFRCDPISEHNRLYWYRQTLGQGPEFLTYFQNEAQLEKSRLLSDRFSAERPKGSFSTLEIQRTEQGDSAMYLCASSGRRVNTEAFFGQGTRLTVV.

The chain employs TRBV7-2 and TRBJ1-1, with D perhaps matching TRBD1 (5 bases). The length of the CDR3 is 14 residues. Deletions cut 2 bases from V and 5 bases from J, with 12 bases between. The germline V gene has CDR1 SGHTA and CDR2 FQGNSA. CDR3 sequence: CASSLRGFQTEAFF. CDR3 sequence (DNA): TGTGCCAGCAGCTTAAGGGGTTTTCAGACTGAAGCTTTCTTT.